The text below deals with one T cell receptor (beta chain). In this sample, this clone turned up a few times. Its binding antigen is unknown. No base-level quality is on record; no much larger clone is a single base apart. One collaborating source in Seattle enrolled patients during active infection and followed them longitudinally through the course of disease. Each collaborating institution followed its own protocols to collect whole blood in K2EDTA tubes. Collaborator samples were shipped for TCRbeta analysis as frozen whole blood, isolated PBMCs, or DNA extracted from either sample type. This sample was taken from a study of blood T cell repertoires in COVID-19 (dated by TCRdb to the early 2020s). Background on the whole study: Samples covering the acute and convalescent phases of COVID-19 were provided by collaborators in the United States, Italy and Spain. The samples were drawn from the first 160 participants of the ongoing ImmuneRACE study and from some 1,300 subjects provided by 6 global collaborators. Nearly every sample came with metadata listing a de-identified subject ID, COVID-19 status, age in years and sex. The prospective study material was composed of cDNA or gDNA derived from T cells, B-cell-depleted T cells, or PBMCs. Where available, HLA class I and class II types were obtained from metadata supplied by the sample provider rather than from assay-based typing. Deeply sampled blood TCRbeta repertoires from subjects exposed to, actively infected with, or recovered from COVID-19 were included in the dataset. A freely available public database, intended as a resource for researchers studying the immune response to SARS-CoV-2, is where the repertoires were released. Broader findings and caveats from the paper: The quantity of clinical and demographic metadata differed by source and by participant and was supplied without curation.

The immunoSEQ Assay, a bias-controlled multiplex PCR, was used to amplify TCRbeta CDR3 regions from genomic DNA. The source study handled its data this way. The number of nucleated cells in each sample was estimated from the amplification of reference gene primers within the assay. To quantify the absolute abundance of each unique TCRbeta CDR3 rearrangement, sequence reads were collapsed and filtered. For each sample, productive Simpson clonality was calculated as the square root of Simpson's diversity index across productive rearrangements. TCRdb holds this immuneACCESS table with in-frame rearrangements only. Some clones are missing; in checked studies, unresolved V genes explain under half, and the rest has no known cause. Clone size and V and J calls were adopted from that table, with D and trimming inferred from the DNA. In this sample the table shows 200,000 to 300,000 clones, roughly 91% of which occur a single time. In total, the top ten clones hold 0.83% of the sample.

Sequencing was done on a sample of peripheral blood. This receptor was identified in a man in his thirties or forties with COVID-19, enrolled during active disease.

The DNA reads as follows: TGTGCCAGCAGAGTGACTAGCGGGGCTACCTACGAGCAGTACTTC. Protein translation: CASRVTSGATYEQYF. This receptor chain uses TRBV27 and TRBJ2-7, with 11 bases matching TRBD2. Reading from cysteine to phenylalanine, the CDR3 counts 15 amino acids. Only CDR3 DNA is held: 45 bases, read in frame from base 1. CDR1 and CDR2, looked up from the germline V gene (reference sequence), are MNHEY and SMNVEV. Ends trimmed: V by 6 bases, J by 2 bases; bases unmatched to a gene: 6.